This T cell receptor (beta chain) emerged from a study of regulatory T cells in long-lasting Graves disease. Overall study: Graves' patients diagnosed newly had used antithyroid drugs under 3 months.

TCR beta libraries were built with iRepertoire HTBI primers and Arm-PCR of CDR3 regions. TCRdb reprocessed the multiplex PCR reads via MiXCR and lists one record per CDR3 protein. The profile covers over 450,000 distinct CDR3 sequences, with more than 10% appearing a single time and approximately 9% taken by the ten largest. The J segment lost 5 bases and the V segment lost 0 bases, leaving 11 bases of the junction unmatched. Germline V lookup: CDR1 DFQATT, CDR2 SNEGSKA (reference sequence). CDR3 length equals 18 residues. Described time point: newly diagnosed GD, antithyroid drugs for less than 3 months. Preparation of the TCR library used RNA extracted from PBMCs. The data also belong to a second study, concerning T cells in Graves' hyperthyroidism and ophthalmopathy. That paper states: Uncontrolled infections, other autoimmune diseases, pregnancy or lactation led to exclusion of patients. The TCR CDR3 first-round RT-PCR relied on the HTBI primer set.

This sequence originates from a woman between 25 and 40 years old with Graves disease. This chain links TRBV20-1 with TRBJ2-1; 12 positions agree with TRBD2. The input for sequencing was peripheral blood mononuclear cells (PBMCs), taken at new diagnosis, from a patient treated with antithyroid drugs. The CDR3 reads CSARDRLAGDPPDNEQFF. In DNA form, the CDR3 reads TGCAGTGCTAGAGATCGACTAGCGGGAGATCCTCCGGACAATGAGCAGTTCTTC.